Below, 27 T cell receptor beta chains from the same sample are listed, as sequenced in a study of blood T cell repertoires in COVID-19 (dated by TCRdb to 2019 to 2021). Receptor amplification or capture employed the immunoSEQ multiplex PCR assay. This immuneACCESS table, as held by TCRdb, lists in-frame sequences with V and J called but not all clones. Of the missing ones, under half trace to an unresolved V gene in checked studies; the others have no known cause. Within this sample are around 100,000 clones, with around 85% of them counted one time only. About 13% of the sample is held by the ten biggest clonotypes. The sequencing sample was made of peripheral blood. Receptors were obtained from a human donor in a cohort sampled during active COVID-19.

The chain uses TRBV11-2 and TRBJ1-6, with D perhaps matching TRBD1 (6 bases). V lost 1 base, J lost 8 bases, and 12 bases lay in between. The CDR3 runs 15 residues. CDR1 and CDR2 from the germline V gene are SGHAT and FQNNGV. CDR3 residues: CASSLGVGGDSPLHF. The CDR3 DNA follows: TGTGCCAGCAGCTTAGGTGTAGGGGGTGATTCACCCCTCCACTTT.

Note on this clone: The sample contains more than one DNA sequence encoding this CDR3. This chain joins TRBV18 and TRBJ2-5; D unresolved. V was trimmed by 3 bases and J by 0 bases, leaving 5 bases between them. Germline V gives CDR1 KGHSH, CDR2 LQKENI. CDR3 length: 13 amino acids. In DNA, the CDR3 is TGTGCCAGCTCACCCTCGTACCAAGAGACCCAGTACTTC. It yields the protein CASSPSYQETQYF.

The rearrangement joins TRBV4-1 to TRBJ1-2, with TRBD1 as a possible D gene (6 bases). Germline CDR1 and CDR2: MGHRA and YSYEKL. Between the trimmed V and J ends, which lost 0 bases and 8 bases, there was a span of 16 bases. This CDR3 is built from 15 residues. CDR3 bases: TGCGCCAGCAGCCAAGATCCCGTGGGGGCGCGGGGCTACACCTTC. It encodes CASSQDPVGARGYTF.

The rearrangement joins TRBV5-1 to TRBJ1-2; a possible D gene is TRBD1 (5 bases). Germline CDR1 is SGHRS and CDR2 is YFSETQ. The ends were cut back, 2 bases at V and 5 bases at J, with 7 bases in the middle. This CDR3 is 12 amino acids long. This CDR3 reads CASSFDRYGYTF. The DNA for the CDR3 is TGCGCCAGCAGCTTCGACAGATATGGCTACACCTTC.

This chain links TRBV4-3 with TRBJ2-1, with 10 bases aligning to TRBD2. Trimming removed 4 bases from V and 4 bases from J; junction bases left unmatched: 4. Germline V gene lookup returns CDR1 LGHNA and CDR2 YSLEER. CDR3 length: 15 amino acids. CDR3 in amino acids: CASSLGLAVYNEQFF. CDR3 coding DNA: TGCGCCAGCAGCCTAGGACTAGCGGTTTACAATGAGCAGTTCTTC.

Here the CDR3 DNA reads TGTGCCAGCAGCACCGAGGGTCTGGCGGGGGTCCCTTCCTACGAGCAGTACTTC. This gives the protein CASSTEGLAGVPSYEQYF. The chain couples TRBV5-6 to TRBJ2-7; TRBD2 matches 7 bases. CDR1 and CDR2 from the germline V gene are SGHDT and YYEEEE. The CDR3 has 18 residues. The J segment lost 1 base and the V segment lost 4 bases, leaving 17 bases of the junction unmatched.

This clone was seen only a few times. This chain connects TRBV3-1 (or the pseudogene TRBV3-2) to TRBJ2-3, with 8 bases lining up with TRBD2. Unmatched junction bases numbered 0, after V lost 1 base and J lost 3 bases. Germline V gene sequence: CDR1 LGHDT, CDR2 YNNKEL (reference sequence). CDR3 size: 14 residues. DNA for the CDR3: TGTGCCAGCAGCCAAGCTAGCGGGACAGATACGCAGTATTTT. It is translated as CASSQASGTDTQYF.

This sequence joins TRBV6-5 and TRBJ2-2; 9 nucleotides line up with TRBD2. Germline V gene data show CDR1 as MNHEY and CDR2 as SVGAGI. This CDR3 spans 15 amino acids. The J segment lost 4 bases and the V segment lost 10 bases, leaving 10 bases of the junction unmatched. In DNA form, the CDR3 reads TGTGCCACCGTTTATAGCGGGAGAGGCACCGGGGAGCTGTTTTTT. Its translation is CATVYSGRGTGELFF.

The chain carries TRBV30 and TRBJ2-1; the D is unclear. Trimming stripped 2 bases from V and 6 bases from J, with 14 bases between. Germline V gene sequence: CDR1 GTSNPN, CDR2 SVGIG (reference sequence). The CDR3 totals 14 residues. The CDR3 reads CAWSPISGLNEQFF. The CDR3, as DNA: TGTGCCTGGAGTCCGATTTCGGGTCTCAATGAGCAGTTCTTC. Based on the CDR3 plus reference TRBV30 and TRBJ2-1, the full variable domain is SQTIHQWPATLVQPVGSPLSLECTVEGTSNPNLYWYRQAAGRGLQLLFYSVGIGQISSEVPQNLSASRPQDRQFILSSKKLLLSDSGFYLCAWSPISGLNEQFFGPGTRLTVL.

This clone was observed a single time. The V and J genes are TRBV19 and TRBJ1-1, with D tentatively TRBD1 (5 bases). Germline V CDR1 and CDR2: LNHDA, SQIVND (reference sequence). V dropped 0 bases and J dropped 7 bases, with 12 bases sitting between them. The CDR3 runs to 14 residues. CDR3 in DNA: TGTGCCAGTAGTATAGATCAGGGTTGGGGTGAAGCTTTCTTT. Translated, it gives CASSIDQGWGEAFF.

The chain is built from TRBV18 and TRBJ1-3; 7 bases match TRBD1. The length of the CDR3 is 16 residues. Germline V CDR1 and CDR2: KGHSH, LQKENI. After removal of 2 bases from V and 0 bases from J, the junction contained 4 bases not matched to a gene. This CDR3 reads CASSPLGTVSGNTIYF. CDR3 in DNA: TGTGCCAGCTCACCATTAGGGACAGTCTCTGGAAACACCATATATTTT.

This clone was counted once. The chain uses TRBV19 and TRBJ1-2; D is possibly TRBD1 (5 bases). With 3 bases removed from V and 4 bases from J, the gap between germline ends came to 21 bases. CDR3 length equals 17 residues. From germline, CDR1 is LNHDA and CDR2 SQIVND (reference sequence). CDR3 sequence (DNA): TGTGCCAGTAGTATTGGCTCTTTGGGAGGGACCACCTATGGCTACACCTTC. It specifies CASSIGSLGGTTYGYTF.

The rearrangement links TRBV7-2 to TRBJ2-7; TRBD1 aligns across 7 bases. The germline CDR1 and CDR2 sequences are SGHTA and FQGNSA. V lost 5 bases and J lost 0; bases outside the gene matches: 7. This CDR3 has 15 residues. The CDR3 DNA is TGTGCCAGCAGCACAGACAGGGCGGTCTCCTACGAGCAGTACTTC. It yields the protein CASSTDRAVSYEQYF.

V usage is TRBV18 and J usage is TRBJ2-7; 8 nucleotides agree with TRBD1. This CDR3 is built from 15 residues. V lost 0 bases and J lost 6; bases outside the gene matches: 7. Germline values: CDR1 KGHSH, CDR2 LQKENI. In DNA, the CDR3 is TGTGCCAGCTCACCACCGGCCAGGGGGCTTAGCGAGCAGTACTTC. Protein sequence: CASSPPARGLSEQYF.

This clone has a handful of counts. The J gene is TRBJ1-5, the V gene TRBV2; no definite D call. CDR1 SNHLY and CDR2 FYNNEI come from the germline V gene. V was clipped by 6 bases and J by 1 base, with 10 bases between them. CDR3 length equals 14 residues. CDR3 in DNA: TGTGCCAGCAGGAGTGGTATAAGCAATCAGCCCCAGCATTTT. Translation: CASRSGISNQPQHF. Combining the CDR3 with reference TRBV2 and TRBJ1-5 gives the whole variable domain EPEVTQTPSHQVTQMGQEVILRCVPISNHLYFYWYRQILGQKVEFLVSFYNNEISEKSEIFDDQFSVERPDGSNFTLKIRSTKLEDSAMYFCASRSGISNQPQHFGDGTRLSIL.

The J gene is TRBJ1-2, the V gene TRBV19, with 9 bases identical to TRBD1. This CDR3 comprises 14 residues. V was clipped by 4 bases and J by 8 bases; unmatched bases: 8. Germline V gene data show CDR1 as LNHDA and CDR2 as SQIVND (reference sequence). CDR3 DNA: TGTGCCAGTAGTAATACGTGGACAGGGGACGGCTACACCTTC. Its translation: CASSNTWTGDGYTF.

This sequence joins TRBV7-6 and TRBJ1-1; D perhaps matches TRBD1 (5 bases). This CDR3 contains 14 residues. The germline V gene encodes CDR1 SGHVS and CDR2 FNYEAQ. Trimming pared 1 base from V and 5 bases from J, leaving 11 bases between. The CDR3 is CASSLDGGWTEAFF. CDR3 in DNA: TGTGCCAGCAGCTTAGACGGGGGATGGACTGAAGCTTTCTTT.

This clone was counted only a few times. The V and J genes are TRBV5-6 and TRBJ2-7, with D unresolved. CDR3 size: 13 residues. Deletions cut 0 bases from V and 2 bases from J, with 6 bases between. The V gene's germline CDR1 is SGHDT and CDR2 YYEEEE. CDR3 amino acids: CASSLDTAYEQYF. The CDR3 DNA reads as TGTGCCAGCAGCTTGGATACAGCCTACGAGCAGTACTTC.

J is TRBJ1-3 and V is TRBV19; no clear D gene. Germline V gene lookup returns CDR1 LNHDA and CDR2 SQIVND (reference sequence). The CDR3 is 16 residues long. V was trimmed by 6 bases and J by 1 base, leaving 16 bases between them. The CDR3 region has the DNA TGTGCCAGTAGACCCTACCCCCCGAATTCTGGAAACACCATATATTTT. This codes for CASRPYPPNSGNTIYF.

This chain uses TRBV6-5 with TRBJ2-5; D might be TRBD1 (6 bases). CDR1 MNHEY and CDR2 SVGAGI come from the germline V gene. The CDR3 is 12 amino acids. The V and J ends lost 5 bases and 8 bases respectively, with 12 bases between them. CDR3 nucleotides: TGTGCCAGCAGTCCGACAGGTCCAACCCAGTACTTC. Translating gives CASSPTGPTQYF.

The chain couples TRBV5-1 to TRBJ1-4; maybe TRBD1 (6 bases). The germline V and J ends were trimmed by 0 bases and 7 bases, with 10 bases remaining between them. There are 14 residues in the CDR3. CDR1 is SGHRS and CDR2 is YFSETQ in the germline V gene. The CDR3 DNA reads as TGCGCCAGCAGCTTGGGAGGGGGTGGTGAAAAACTGTTTTTT. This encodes CASSLGGGGEKLFF.

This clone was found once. The DNA for the CDR3 is TGTGCCACCAGCGCCAGACCCGGGGGAGGGACACTGAACACCGGGGAGCTGTTTTTT. This gives the protein CATSARPGGGTLNTGELFF. The V gene is TRBV15, the J gene TRBJ2-2; the D gene is possibly TRBD2 (7 bases). The V gene's germline CDR1 is LNHNV and CDR2 YYDKDF (reference sequence). V was cut by 5 bases and J by 1 base, with 23 bases left in between. This CDR3 contains 19 residues.

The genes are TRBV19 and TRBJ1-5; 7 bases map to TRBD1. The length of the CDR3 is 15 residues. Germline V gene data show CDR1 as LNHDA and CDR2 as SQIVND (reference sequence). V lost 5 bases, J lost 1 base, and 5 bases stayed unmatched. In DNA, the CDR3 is TGTGCCAGTAGTCGACAGGGCATAAGCAATCAGCCCCAGCATTTT. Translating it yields CASSRQGISNQPQHF.

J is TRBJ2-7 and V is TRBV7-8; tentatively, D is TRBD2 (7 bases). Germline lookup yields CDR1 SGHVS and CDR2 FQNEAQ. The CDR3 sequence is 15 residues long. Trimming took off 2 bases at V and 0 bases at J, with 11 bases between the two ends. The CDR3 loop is CASSLPGGFSYEQYF. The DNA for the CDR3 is TGTGCCAGCAGCTTACCGGGGGGCTTCTCCTACGAGCAGTACTTC.

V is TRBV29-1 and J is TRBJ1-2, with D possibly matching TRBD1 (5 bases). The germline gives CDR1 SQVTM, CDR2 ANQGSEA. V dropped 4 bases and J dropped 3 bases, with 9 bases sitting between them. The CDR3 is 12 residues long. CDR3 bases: TGCAGCGTTGTGATAGGGGACTATGGCTACACCTTC. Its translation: CSVVIGDYGYTF.

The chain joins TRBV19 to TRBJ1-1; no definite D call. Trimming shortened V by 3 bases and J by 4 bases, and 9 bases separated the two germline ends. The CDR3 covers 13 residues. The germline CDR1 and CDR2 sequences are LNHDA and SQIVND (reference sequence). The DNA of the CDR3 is TGTGCCAGTAGTATTAACCGGGGCACTGAAGCTTTCTTT. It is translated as CASSINRGTEAFF.

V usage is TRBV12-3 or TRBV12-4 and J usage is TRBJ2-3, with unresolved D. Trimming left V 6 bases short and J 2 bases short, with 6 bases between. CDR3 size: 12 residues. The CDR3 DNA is TGTGCCAGCAGGGGCGACACAGATACGCAGTATTTT. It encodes CASRGDTDTQYF.